This T cell receptor (beta chain) was retrieved from a study of cytomegalovirus exposure and HLA in healthy donors. Overall study results and limits: The study put under 200 TCR beta chains on its list as cytomegalovirus-associated. The only immune exposure information that was available was CMV serostatus.

Note on this clone: As yet, its antigen is unknown.

Vbeta (60) and Jbeta (13) primers were used in the PCR. This table comes from immunoSEQ multiplex PCR, and its TCRdb copy is limited to in-frame clones, with some not included. The sample lists about 130,000 clones, 82% occurring once. The specimen sequenced was PBMCs. The sequence derives from a male donor in good health and CMV-seropositive.

CDR3: CASSLVELSSTDTQYF. In DNA form, the CDR3 reads TGTGCCAGCAGCTTAGTAGAGTTATCTAGCACAGATACGCAGTATTTT. The rearrangement uses TRBV7-9 and TRBJ2-3; no clear D. Germline-derived CDR1 and CDR2 are SEHNR and FQNEAQ (reference sequence). The CDR3 has 16 amino acids. V shed 1 base and J shed 0 bases, with 11 bases lying between them.